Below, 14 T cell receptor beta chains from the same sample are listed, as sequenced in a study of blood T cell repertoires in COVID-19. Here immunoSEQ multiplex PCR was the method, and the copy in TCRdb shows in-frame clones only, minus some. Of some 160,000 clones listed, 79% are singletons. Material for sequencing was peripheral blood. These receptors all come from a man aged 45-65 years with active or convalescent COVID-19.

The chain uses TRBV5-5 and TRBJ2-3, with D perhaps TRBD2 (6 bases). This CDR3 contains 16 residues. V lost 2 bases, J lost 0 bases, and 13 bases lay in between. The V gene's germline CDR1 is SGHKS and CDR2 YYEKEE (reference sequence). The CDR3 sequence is CASSLRWRGSTDTQYF. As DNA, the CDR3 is TGTGCCAGCAGCTTAAGGTGGCGGGGTAGCACAGATACGCAGTATTTT.

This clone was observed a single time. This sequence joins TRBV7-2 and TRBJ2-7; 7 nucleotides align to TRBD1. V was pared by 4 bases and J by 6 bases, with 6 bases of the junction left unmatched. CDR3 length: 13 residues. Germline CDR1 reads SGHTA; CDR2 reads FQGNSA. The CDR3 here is CASSYHRGAEQYF. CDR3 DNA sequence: TGTGCCAGCAGCTACCACAGGGGCGCCGAGCAGTACTTC.

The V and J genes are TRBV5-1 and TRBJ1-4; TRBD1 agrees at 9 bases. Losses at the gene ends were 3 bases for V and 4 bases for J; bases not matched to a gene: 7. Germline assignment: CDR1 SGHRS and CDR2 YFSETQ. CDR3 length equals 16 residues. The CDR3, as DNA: TGCGCCAGCAGCTCACAGGGGGCGCGTATTAATGAAAAACTGTTTTTT. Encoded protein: CASSSQGARINEKLFF.

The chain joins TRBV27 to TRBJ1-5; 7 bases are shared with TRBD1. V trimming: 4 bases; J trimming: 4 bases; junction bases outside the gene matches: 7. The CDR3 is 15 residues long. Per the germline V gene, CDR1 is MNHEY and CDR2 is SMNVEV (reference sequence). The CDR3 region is CASSSKGAPNQPQHF. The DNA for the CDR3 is TGTGCCAGCAGTTCTAAGGGGGCCCCTAATCAGCCCCAGCATTTT.

CDR3 DNA: TGTGCCAGCAGCCCCTACTCCACCCGGGACAGCCCACGGCCCCAGCATTTT. This encodes CASSPYSTRDSPRPQHF. The V and J genes are TRBV7-2 and TRBJ1-5; 7 bases agree with TRBD1. Germline trimming cut 5 bases from V and 9 bases from J; bases unmatched to any gene: 19. This CDR3 contains 17 residues. Looked up from germline, CDR1 is SGHTA and CDR2 is FQGNSA. Full variable domain (remainder filled in from reference TRBV7-2 and TRBJ1-5): GAGVSQSPSNKVTEKGKDVELRCDPISGHTALYWYRQSLGQGLEFLIYFQGNSAPDKSGLPSDRFSAERTGGSVSTLTIQRTQQEDSAVYLCASSPYSTRDSPRPQHFGDGTRLSIL.

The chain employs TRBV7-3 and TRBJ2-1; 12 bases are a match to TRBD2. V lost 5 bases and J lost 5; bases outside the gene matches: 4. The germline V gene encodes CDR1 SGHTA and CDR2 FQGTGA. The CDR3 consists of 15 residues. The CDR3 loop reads CASSLLAGGHNEQFF. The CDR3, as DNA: TGTGCCAGCAGCCTACTAGCGGGAGGTCACAATGAGCAGTTCTTC.

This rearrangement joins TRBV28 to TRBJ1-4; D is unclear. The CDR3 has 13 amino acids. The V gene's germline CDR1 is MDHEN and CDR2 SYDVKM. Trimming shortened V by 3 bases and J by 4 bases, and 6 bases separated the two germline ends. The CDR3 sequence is CASSFGHNEKLFF. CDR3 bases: TGTGCCAGCAGTTTTGGCCATAATGAAAAACTGTTTTTT. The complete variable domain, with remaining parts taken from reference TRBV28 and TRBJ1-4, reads DVKVTQSSRYLVKRTGEKVFLECVQDMDHENMFWYRQDPGLGLRLIYFSYDVKMKEKGDIPEGYSVSREKKERFSLILESASTNQTSMYLCASSFGHNEKLFFGSGTQLSVL.

The CDR3: CASSPRAGDTDTQYF. CDR3 DNA sequence: TGTGCCAGCAGCCCTAGAGCGGGGGACACAGATACGCAGTATTTT. The chain carries TRBV14 and TRBJ2-3; 8 bases align to TRBD2. The germline CDR1 and CDR2 sequences are SGHDN and FVKESK. The CDR3 sequence is 15 residues long. The J segment lost 2 bases and the V segment lost 4 bases, leaving 5 bases of the junction unmatched.

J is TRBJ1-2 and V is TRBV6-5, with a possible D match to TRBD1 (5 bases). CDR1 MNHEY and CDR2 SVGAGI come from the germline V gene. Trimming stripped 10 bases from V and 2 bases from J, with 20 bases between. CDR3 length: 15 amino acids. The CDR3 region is CAIRAARGSNYGYTF. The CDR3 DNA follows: TGTGCCATCCGGGCAGCAAGGGGTTCCAACTATGGCTACACCTTC.

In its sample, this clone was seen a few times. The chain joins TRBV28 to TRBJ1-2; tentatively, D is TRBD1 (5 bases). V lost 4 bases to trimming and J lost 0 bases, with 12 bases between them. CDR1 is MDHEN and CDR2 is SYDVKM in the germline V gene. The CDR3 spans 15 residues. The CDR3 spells CASSSGPSANYGYTF. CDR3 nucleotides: TGTGCCAGCAGTTCAGGGCCCAGTGCTAACTATGGCTACACCTTC.

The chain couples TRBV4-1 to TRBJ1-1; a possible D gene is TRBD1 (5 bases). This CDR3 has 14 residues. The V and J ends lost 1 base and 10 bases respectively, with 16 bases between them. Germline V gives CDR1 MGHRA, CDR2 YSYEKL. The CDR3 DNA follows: TGCGCCAGCAGCCAAGTCGACAAAACCGGGGGAGCTTTCTTT. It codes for CASSQVDKTGGAFF.

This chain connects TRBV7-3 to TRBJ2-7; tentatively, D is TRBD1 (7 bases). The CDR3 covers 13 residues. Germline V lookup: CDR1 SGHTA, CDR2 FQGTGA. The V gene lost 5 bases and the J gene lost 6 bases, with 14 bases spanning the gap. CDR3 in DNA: TGTGCCAGCAGCAAATATCAGGGGGGCGAGCAGTACTTC. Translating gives CASSKYQGGEQYF.

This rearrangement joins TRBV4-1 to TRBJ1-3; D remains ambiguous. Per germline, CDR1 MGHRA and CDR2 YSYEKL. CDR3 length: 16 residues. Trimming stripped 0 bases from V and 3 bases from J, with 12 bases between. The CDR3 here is CASSQDRAAYGNTIYF. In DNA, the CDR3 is TGCGCCAGCAGCCAAGATCGCGCGGCCTATGGAAACACCATATATTTT.

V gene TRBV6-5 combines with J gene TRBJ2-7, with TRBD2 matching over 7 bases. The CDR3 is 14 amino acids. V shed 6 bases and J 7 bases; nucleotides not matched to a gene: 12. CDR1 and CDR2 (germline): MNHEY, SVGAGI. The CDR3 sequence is CASRSPGGVVEQYF. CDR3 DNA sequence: TGTGCCAGCAGGTCCCCGGGGGGAGTAGTGGAGCAGTACTTC.